This T cell receptor beta chain was obtained from a study of patients and donors after allogeneic stem cell transplantation. This clonotype has only a few counts. Germline assignment: CDR1 DFQATT and CDR2 SNEGSKA (reference sequence). The ends were cut back, 6 bases at V and 3 bases at J, with 21 bases in the middle. The CDR3 is 16 residues long. Using its own MiXCR run on the RT-PCR reads, TCRdb lists one record per CDR3 protein. Of roughly 940,000 distinct CDR3 sequences listed, roughly 18% are singletons. This receptor was obtained from a human donor who was either an allogeneic HSCT recipient or a stem cell or donor lymphocyte infusion donor (not recorded which). It is not recorded whose cells these are; they may come from a transplant donor. The rearrangement links TRBV20-1 to TRBJ2-1; D not certain. The material sequenced was blood, either unsorted or a sorted T cell fraction (not recorded which). This CDR3 reads CSARPPSGSGYNEQFF. CDR3 DNA sequence: TGCAGTGCCAGGCCCCCATCGGGTAGTGGCTACAATGAGCAGTTCTTC.